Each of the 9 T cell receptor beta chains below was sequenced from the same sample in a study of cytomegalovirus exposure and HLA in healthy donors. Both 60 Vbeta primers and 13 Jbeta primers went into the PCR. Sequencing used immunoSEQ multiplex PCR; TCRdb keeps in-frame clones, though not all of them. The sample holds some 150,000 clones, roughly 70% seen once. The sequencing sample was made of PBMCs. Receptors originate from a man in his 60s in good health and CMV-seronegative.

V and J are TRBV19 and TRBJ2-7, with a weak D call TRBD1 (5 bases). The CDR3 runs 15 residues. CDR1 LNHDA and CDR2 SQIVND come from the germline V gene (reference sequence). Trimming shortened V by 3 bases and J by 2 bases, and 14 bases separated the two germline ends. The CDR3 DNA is TGTGCCAGTAGTATTTCCAGGGCCGAGCCCTACGAGCAGTACTTC. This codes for CASSISRAEPYEQYF. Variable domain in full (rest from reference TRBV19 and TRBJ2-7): DGGITQSPKYLFRKEGQNVTLSCEQNLNHDAMYWYRQDPGQGLRLIYYSQIVNDFQKGDIAEGYSVSREKKESFPLTVTSAQKNPTAFYLCASSISRAEPYEQYFGPGTRLTVT.

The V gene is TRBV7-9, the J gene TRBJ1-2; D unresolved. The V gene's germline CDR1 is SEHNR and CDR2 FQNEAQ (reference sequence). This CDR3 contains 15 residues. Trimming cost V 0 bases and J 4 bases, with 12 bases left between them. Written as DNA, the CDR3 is TGTGCCAGCAGCTTAGCTACCGGCAGGCCCTATGGCTACACCTTC. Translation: CASSLATGRPYGYTF. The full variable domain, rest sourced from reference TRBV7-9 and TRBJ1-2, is DTGVSQNPRHKITKRGQNVTFRCDPISEHNRLYWYRQTLGQGPEFLTYFQNEAQLEKSRLLSDRFSAERPKGSFSTLEIQRTEQGDSAMYLCASSLATGRPYGYTFGSGTRLTVV.

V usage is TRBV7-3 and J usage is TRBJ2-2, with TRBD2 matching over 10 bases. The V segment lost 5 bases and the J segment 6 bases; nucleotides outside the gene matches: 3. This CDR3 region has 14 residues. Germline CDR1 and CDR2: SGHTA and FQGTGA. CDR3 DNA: TGTGCCAGCAGCCCCGGACTAGCGGCCGGGGAGCTGTTTTTT. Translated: CASSPGLAAGELFF. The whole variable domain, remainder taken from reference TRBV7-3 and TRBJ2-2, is GAGVSQTPSNKVTEKGKYVELRCDPISGHTALYWYRQSLGQGPEFLIYFQGTGAADDSGLPNDRFFAVRPEGSVSTLKIQRTERGDSAVYLCASSPGLAAGELFFGEGSRLTVL.

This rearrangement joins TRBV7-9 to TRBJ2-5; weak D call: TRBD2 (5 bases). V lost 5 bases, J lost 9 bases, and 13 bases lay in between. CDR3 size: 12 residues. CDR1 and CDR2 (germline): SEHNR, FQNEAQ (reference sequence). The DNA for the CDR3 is TGTGCCAGCAGCATCGGGGAGAAGGCCCAGTACTTC. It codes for CASSIGEKAQYF.

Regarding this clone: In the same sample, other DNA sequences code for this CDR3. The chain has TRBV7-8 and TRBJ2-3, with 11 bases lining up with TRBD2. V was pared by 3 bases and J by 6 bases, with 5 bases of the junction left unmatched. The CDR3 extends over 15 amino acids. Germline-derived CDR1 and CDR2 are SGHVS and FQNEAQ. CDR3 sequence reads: CASSFLAGGGDTQYF. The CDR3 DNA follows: TGTGCCAGCAGCTTTTTAGCGGGAGGGGGGGATACGCAGTATTTT.

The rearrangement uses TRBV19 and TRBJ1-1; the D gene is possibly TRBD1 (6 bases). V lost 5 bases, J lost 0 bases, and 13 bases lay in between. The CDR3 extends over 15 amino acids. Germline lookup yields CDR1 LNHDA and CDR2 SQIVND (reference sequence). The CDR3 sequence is CASSPRQAVNTEAFF. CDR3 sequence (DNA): TGTGCCAGTAGTCCCCGACAGGCCGTGAACACTGAAGCTTTCTTT.

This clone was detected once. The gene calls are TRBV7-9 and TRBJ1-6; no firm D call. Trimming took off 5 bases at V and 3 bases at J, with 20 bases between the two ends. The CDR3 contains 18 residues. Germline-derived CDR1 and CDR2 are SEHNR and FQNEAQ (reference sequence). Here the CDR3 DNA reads TGTGCCAGCAGCCCTTCCACCCCGAGTCCTCTCTATAATTCACCCCTCCACTTT. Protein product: CASSPSTPSPLYNSPLHF.

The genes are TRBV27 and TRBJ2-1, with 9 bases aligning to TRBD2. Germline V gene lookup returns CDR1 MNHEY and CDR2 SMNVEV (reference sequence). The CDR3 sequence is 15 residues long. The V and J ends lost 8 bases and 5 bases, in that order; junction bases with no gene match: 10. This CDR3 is CASCLAGAGDNEQFF. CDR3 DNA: TGTGCCAGCTGCTTAGCGGGAGCCGGAGACAATGAGCAGTTCTTC.

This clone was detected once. The CDR3 nucleotides are TGTGCCAGCAGCTTGGCCGATAGATACAATGAGCAGTTCTTC. This gives the protein CASSLADRYNEQFF. The chain joins TRBV5-8 to TRBJ2-1; no definite D call. The germline CDR1 and CDR2 sequences are SGHTS and YDEGEE. The ends were cut back, 0 bases at V and 4 bases at J, with 8 bases in the middle. This CDR3 contains 14 residues.